The 17 T cell receptor beta chains below come from one sample, sequenced in a study of shared clonotypes between healthy human individuals. The assay was immunoSEQ multiplex PCR, and TCRdb's table has in-frame clones only and misses some. Altogether some 2.3 million clones are present, 80% to 95% being singletons, with the ten largest covering 0.39%. Sequencing was done on a sample of naive CD4+ T cells from PBMCs. Documented subset: CD45RA+ positively selected. The receptors here all came from a man aged 18 to 29 in good health. Some clones in this sample may be carry-over from other donors' samples.

The CDR3 loop is CASSVGGFF. Written as DNA, the CDR3 is TGCGCCAGCTCCGTCGGAGGGTTTTTT. V gene TRBV5-1 combines with J gene TRBJ1-4, with D unclear. CDR1 SGHRS and CDR2 YFSETQ come from the germline V gene. There are 9 residues in the CDR3. Trimming took off 7 bases at V and 16 bases at J, with 11 bases between the two ends.

This clone was recorded once. The CDR3 loop is CASTEDGYNEQFF. The CDR3 coding sequence is TGTGCCAGCACCGAGGACGGATACAATGAGCAGTTCTTC. The chain combines TRBV27 with TRBJ2-1; no firm D call. V gave up 7 bases and J gave up 4 bases, with 11 bases separating them. Germline V gene data show CDR1 as MNHEY and CDR2 as SMNVEV (reference sequence). The CDR3 sequence is 13 residues long.

This rearrangement joins TRBV7-3 to TRBJ2-1; the D gene is possibly TRBD1 (6 bases). Germline V gene data show CDR1 as SGHTA and CDR2 as FQGTGA. The length of the CDR3 is 13 residues. V lost 5 bases and J lost 9, with 14 bases in between. The CDR3 DNA reads TGTGCCAGCAGCGCAGGGACAAACAGTGAGCAGTTCTTC. Translating gives CASSAGTNSEQFF.

The chain couples TRBV5-1 to TRBJ2-6; 9 bases fit TRBD2. CDR1 and CDR2 (germline): SGHRS, YFSETQ. V trimming: 4 bases; J trimming: 0 bases; junction bases outside the gene matches: 8. This CDR3 is 18 amino acids long. The CDR3 nucleotides read TGCGCCAGCAGCGTGCCGGGACTAGCCGACTCTGGGGCCAACGTCCTGACTTTC. This codes for CASSVPGLADSGANVLTF.

The chain uses TRBV7-2 and TRBJ2-7; possibly TRBD2 for D (6 bases). This CDR3 has 15 amino acids. Between the trimmed V and J ends, which lost 1 base and 0 bases, there was a span of 10 bases. Per germline, CDR1 SGHTA and CDR2 FQGNSA. CDR3 DNA sequence: TGTGCCAGCAGCTTAGATGCGGGGAGCTCCTACGAGCAGTACTTC. It is translated as CASSLDAGSSYEQYF.

The chain employs TRBV28 and TRBJ2-7; D not certain. Germline values: CDR1 MDHEN, CDR2 SYDVKM. Trimming removed 7 bases at V and 2 bases at J, with 24 bases between. The CDR3 is 17 amino acids. The CDR3 coding sequence is TGTGCCAGCAACTCCCCGGATCTGGCTAGGAATCCCTACGAGCAGTACTTC. It is translated as CASNSPDLARNPYEQYF.

This chain links TRBV27 with TRBJ2-1, with TRBD2 as a possible D gene (6 bases). Deletions cut 9 bases from V and 9 bases from J, with 21 bases between. There are 14 residues in the CDR3. Germline V gene sequence: CDR1 MNHEY, CDR2 SMNVEV (reference sequence). This chain's CDR3 is CARIPGAVVREQFF. The CDR3 DNA reads as TGTGCCAGAATTCCGGGAGCAGTGGTTCGTGAGCAGTTCTTC.

The gene calls are TRBV5-1 and TRBJ2-1; 11 nucleotides align to TRBD1. Trimming removed 1 base from V and 0 bases from J; junction bases left unmatched: 12. The CDR3 length is 20 residues. Germline CDR1 SGHRS, CDR2 YFSETQ. This CDR3 reads CASSLKPGQGDEGSYNEQFF. DNA for the CDR3: TGCGCCAGCAGCTTGAAGCCGGGACAGGGGGACGAAGGCTCCTACAATGAGCAGTTCTTC.

The chain recombines TRBV6-1 with TRBJ2-1; TRBD1 might be the D (5 bases). V was pared by 4 bases and J by 9 bases, with 16 bases between. Germline V CDR1 and CDR2: MNHNS, SASEGT. The CDR3 has 14 residues. This chain's CDR3 is CASSVSGRVSEQFF. The CDR3 bases are TGTGCCAGCAGTGTCTCCGGCAGGGTTTCTGAGCAGTTCTTC.

The chain combines TRBV5-4 with TRBJ2-6; no clear D gene. This CDR3 has 18 residues. From germline, CDR1 is SGHNT and CDR2 YYREEE (reference sequence). Trimming left V 2 bases short and J 3 bases short, with 18 bases between. As DNA, the CDR3 is TGTGCCAGCAGCTTATCTGCCGCGGTTTCCAGTGGGGCCAACGTCCTGACTTTC. Amino acid sequence: CASSLSAAVSSGANVLTF.

This chain joins TRBV28 and TRBJ2-7, with 9 bases identical to TRBD2. Germline CDR1 MDHEN, CDR2 SYDVKM. The CDR3 has 14 residues. V lost 6 bases, J lost 7 bases, and 10 bases stayed unmatched. The CDR3 is CASRPSGGREEQYF. The CDR3 DNA is TGTGCCAGCAGACCCAGCGGGGGGAGAGAAGAGCAGTACTTC.

The chain is built from TRBV5-8 and TRBJ2-7; D is unclear. The V gene's germline CDR1 is SGHTS and CDR2 YDEGEE. Trimming stripped 1 base from V and 6 bases from J, with 2 bases between. The CDR3 loop spans 10 amino acids. CDR3 in amino acids: CASSLIEQYF. For the CDR3, the DNA is TGTGCCAGCAGCTTGATCGAGCAGTACTTC.

This sequence joins TRBV9 and TRBJ2-3; 13 bases match TRBD2. CDR3 length equals 15 residues. The germline V gene has CDR1 SGDLS and CDR2 YYNGEE. V dropped 6 bases and J dropped 1; count of bases not matched to a gene: 2. CDR3 loop: CASNGLAGGTDTQYF. The CDR3 DNA sequence: TGTGCCAGCAACGGACTAGCGGGAGGCACAGATACGCAGTATTTT.

V is TRBV6-5 and J is TRBJ2-1; 11 nucleotides line up with TRBD2. The germline V gene encodes CDR1 MNHEY and CDR2 SVGAGI. Losses at the gene ends were 4 bases for V and 8 bases for J; bases not matched to a gene: 4. The CDR3 is 14 residues long. CDR3 DNA: TGTGCCAGCAGTTCAAGACTAGCGGGATATGAGCAGTTCTTC. Amino acids: CASSSRLAGYEQFF.

The chain has TRBV7-9 and TRBJ1-2, with D perhaps matching TRBD1 (6 bases). The germline V gene has CDR1 SEHNR and CDR2 FQNEAQ (reference sequence). The ends were cut back, 5 bases at V and 8 bases at J, with 15 bases in the middle. There are 13 residues in the CDR3. CDR3 bases: TGTGCCAGCAGCCTACTATCAGGGGAGGGCTACACCTTC. Residues: CASSLLSGEGYTF.

The chain combines TRBV6-5 with TRBJ2-7, with D hard to call. This CDR3 has 15 amino acids. Germline CDR1 reads MNHEY; CDR2 reads SVGAGI. The V end was cut by 0 bases, the J end by 0 bases, with 9 bases between. The CDR3 DNA follows: TGTGCCAGCAGTTACTCGGGCAGTAGCTCCTACGAGCAGTACTTC. It encodes CASSYSGSSSYEQYF.

Turning to this clone: This same CDR3 is encoded by further DNA sequences in the sample. The chain has TRBV9 and TRBJ2-1; no clear D gene. Germline CDR1 is SGDLS and CDR2 is YYNGEE. The CDR3 runs to 13 residues. Trimming shortened V by 0 bases and J by 5 bases, and 6 bases separated the two germline ends. CDR3 DNA: TGTGCCAGCAGCGTAGGGGGTAACAATGAGCAGTTCTTC. Encoded protein: CASSVGGNNEQFF.